This T cell receptor (beta chain) was obtained from a study of blood T cell repertoires in COVID-19. Study at large: In each case, the material was cDNA or gDNA derived from T cells, B-cell-depleted T cells, or PBMCs.

After removal of 2 bases from V and 4 bases from J, the junction contained 9 bases not matched to a gene. This CDR3 is built from 16 residues. CDR1 and CDR2 from the germline V gene are SGHVS and FQNEAQ. Sequencing was performed with immunoSEQ multiplex PCR; in TCRdb, only in-frame clones are kept and a portion is missing. The data contain fewer than 350,000 clones, approximately 86% of them singletons. Those enrolled, adults aged roughly 18 to 95 years, came from around 25 US areas. The clonotype originates from a middle-aged woman with acute COVID-19. Material: PBMCs or T cells enriched from blood (not recorded which). The chain joins TRBV7-8 to TRBJ1-2; 8 nucleotides agree with TRBD1. The CDR3 spells CASSLLGQGTFYGYTF. In nucleotides, the CDR3 is TGTGCCAGCAGCTTATTAGGACAGGGAACTTTCTATGGCTACACCTTC.